Following are 19 T cell receptor beta chains from one sample sequenced in a study of cytomegalovirus exposure and HLA in healthy donors. Both 60 Vbeta primers and 13 Jbeta primers went into the PCR. The assay was immunoSEQ multiplex PCR, and TCRdb's table has in-frame clones only and misses some. The sample has about 80,000 clones, approximately 62% seen once. Sequencing was done on a sample of PBMCs. These receptors all come from a male donor in good health and CMV-seropositive.

The J gene is TRBJ2-1, the V gene TRBV28, with 9 bases that match TRBD1. J was trimmed by 8 bases and V by 5 bases; bases with no gene match: 10. Germline values: CDR1 MDHEN, CDR2 SYDVKM. CDR3 size: 15 residues. CDR3 sequence reads: CASSAGDRALDEQFF. The CDR3 bases are TGTGCCAGCAGTGCCGGGGACAGGGCTTTGGATGAGCAGTTCTTC.

This sequence joins TRBV9 and TRBJ1-2; D call uncertain. V gave up 3 bases and J gave up 4 bases, with 16 bases separating them. Germline CDR1 SGDLS, CDR2 YYNGEE. This CDR3 comprises 15 residues. CDR3 nucleotides: TGTGCCAGCAGCGCCCCCGAGGGCATCGCCTATGGCTACACCTTC. Protein product: CASSAPEGIAYGYTF. The variable domain in full, completed from reference TRBV9 and TRBJ1-2, reads DSGVTQTPKHLITATGQRVTLRCSPRSGDLSVYWYQQSLDQGLQFLIQYYNGEERAKGNILERFSAQQFPDLHSELNLSSLELGDSALYFCASSAPEGIAYGYTFGSGTRLTVV.

The chain links TRBV5-1 to TRBJ2-1; D possibly corresponds to TRBD2 (5 bases). The CDR3 is 16 amino acids. Looked up from germline, CDR1 is SGHRS and CDR2 is YFSETQ. The germline V and J ends were trimmed by 1 base and 2 bases, with 13 bases remaining between them. CDR3 in amino acids: CASSLLAGPTYNEQFF. The CDR3 DNA follows: TGCGCCAGCAGCTTGTTGGCGGGCCCAACCTACAATGAGCAGTTCTTC.

The genes are TRBV5-1 and TRBJ2-7; 11 nucleotides align to TRBD2. The CDR3 is 16 residues long. The germline CDR1 and CDR2 sequences are SGHRS and YFSETQ. Losses at the gene ends were 3 bases for V and 5 bases for J; bases not matched to a gene: 10. CDR3 DNA: TGCGCCAGCAGCTCCCATAGCGGGAGGGCTGGAGACGAGCAGTACTTC. Its protein is CASSSHSGRAGDEQYF. The full variable domain, with the rest looked up from reference TRBV5-1 and TRBJ2-7, is KAGVTQTPRYLIKTRGQQVTLSCSPISGHRSVSWYQQTPGQGLQFLFEYFSETQRNKGNFPGRFSGRQFSNSRSEMNVSTLELGDSALYLCASSSHSGRAGDEQYFGPGTRLTVT.

The chain carries TRBV7-9 and TRBJ2-5, with 8 bases identical to TRBD2. Germline V gives CDR1 SEHNR, CDR2 FQNEAQ (reference sequence). The length of the CDR3 is 15 residues. V lost 5 bases, J lost 5 bases, and 10 bases stayed unmatched. This chain's CDR3 is CASSAGGGLPETQYF. In DNA, the CDR3 is TGTGCCAGCAGCGCCGGGGGGGGCCTGCCCGAGACCCAGTACTTC.

This chain joins TRBV5-4 and TRBJ2-1, with TRBD2 matching 14 bases. V lost 3 bases to trimming and J lost 0 bases; unmatched junction nucleotides: 5. This CDR3 region has 18 residues. The germline V gene has CDR1 SGHNT and CDR2 YYREEE (reference sequence). CDR3 sequence: CASSSGTSGRLSYNEQFF. DNA for the CDR3: TGTGCCAGCAGCTCAGGGACTAGCGGGAGACTCTCCTACAATGAGCAGTTCTTC.

V gene TRBV4-1 combines with J gene TRBJ2-7; 8 positions match TRBD1. Germline trimming cut 4 bases from V and 3 bases from J; bases unmatched to any gene: 8. Germline CDR1 is MGHRA and CDR2 is YSYEKL. This CDR3 has 15 residues. CDR3 region: CASSLSTGENYEQYF. CDR3 bases: TGCGCCAGCAGCCTATCGACAGGGGAGAACTACGAGCAGTACTTC.

This chain uses TRBV7-2 with TRBJ1-4; D remains unclear. Germline V gene lookup returns CDR1 SGHTA and CDR2 FQGNSA. The CDR3 is 15 amino acids. With 1 base removed from V and 6 bases from J, the gap between germline ends came to 12 bases. CDR3 bases: TGTGCCAGCAGCTTAGACGGTCGGTCTGATGAAAAACTGTTTTTT. This gives the protein CASSLDGRSDEKLFF.

This clone has more than one count but fewer than ten. This chain links TRBV30 with TRBJ2-4; 8 bases agree with TRBD1. The length of the CDR3 is 12 residues. CDR1 and CDR2 from the germline V gene are GTSNPN and SVGIG (reference sequence). With V trimmed by 5 bases and J by 7 bases, 4 bases remained unmatched. The CDR3 sequence is CAWGTGPNIQYF. The CDR3 DNA is TGTGCCTGGGGGACAGGCCCTAACATTCAGTACTTC.

This clone was counted a few times. This chain uses TRBV9 with TRBJ1-1, with D perhaps TRBD1 (5 bases). The V gene lost 0 bases and the J gene lost 3 bases, with 9 bases spanning the gap. The CDR3 has 14 residues. Germline CDR1 reads SGDLS; CDR2 reads YYNGEE. CDR3 nucleotide sequence: TGTGCCAGCAGCGTAGAGGGGCTCGACACTGAAGCTTTCTTT. Encoded protein: CASSVEGLDTEAFF. Full variable domain (remainder filled in from reference TRBV9 and TRBJ1-1): DSGVTQTPKHLITATGQRVTLRCSPRSGDLSVYWYQQSLDQGLQFLIQYYNGEERAKGNILERFSAQQFPDLHSELNLSSLELGDSALYFCASSVEGLDTEAFFGQGTRLTVV.

V is TRBV29-1 and J is TRBJ2-7; TRBD1 matches 7 bases. The CDR3 has 17 residues. Losses at the gene ends were 1 base for V and 0 bases for J; bases not matched to a gene: 12. Germline V gene sequence: CDR1 SQVTM, CDR2 ANQGSEA. For the CDR3, the DNA is TGCAGCGTTGAAGCCCGATTTGGGACAGTCAGCTCCTACGAGCAGTACTTC. Amino acid sequence: CSVEARFGTVSSYEQYF.

The chain uses TRBV19 and TRBJ2-1; 8 nucleotides agree with TRBD2. CDR1 and CDR2 (germline): LNHDA, SQIVND (reference sequence). The CDR3 runs to 15 residues. J lost 2 bases, V lost 0 bases, and 0 bases had no gene match. CDR3 in amino acids: CASSIELAAYNEQFF. The CDR3 region has the DNA TGTGCCAGTAGTATAGAACTAGCGGCCTACAATGAGCAGTTCTTC.

This clone was counted a single time. The gene calls are TRBV5-1 and TRBJ1-5; 8 bases match TRBD1. In germline, CDR1 is SGHRS, CDR2 YFSETQ. The V segment lost 4 bases and the J segment 4 bases; nucleotides outside the gene matches: 4. CDR3 size: 14 residues. CDR3 DNA sequence: TGCGCCAGCAGCCCTACAGGGGGTAATCAGCCCCAGCATTTT. As protein: CASSPTGGNQPQHF.

The CDR3 reads CASSRGQGAHEQYF. The CDR3 DNA reads as TGTGCCAGCAGCCGCGGACAGGGGGCTCACGAGCAGTACTTC. This rearrangement joins TRBV7-9 to TRBJ2-7; 11 nucleotides align to TRBD1. Per germline, CDR1 SEHNR and CDR2 FQNEAQ (reference sequence). Trimming removed 5 bases from V and 5 bases from J; junction bases left unmatched: 5. CDR3 length: 14 residues.

The chain joins TRBV19 to TRBJ2-2, with D possibly matching TRBD2 (5 bases). The V gene lost 4 bases and the J gene lost 8 bases, with 20 bases spanning the gap. Germline CDR1 LNHDA, CDR2 SQIVND (reference sequence). The CDR3 has 16 residues. CDR3 sequence reads: CASSKGLPPSPGELFF. The CDR3 region has the DNA TGTGCCAGTAGTAAAGGACTTCCACCCTCTCCGGGGGAGCTGTTTTTT.

The V gene is TRBV7-8, the J gene TRBJ2-6, with TRBD2 matching 7 bases. The CDR3 spans 16 residues. The germline V gene has CDR1 SGHVS and CDR2 FQNEAQ. J was trimmed by 1 base and V by 0 bases; bases with no gene match: 0. The CDR3 region is CASSLAGGSGANVLTF. CDR3 nucleotide sequence: TGTGCCAGCAGCTTAGCGGGGGGGTCTGGGGCCAACGTCCTGACTTTC.

This chain connects TRBV27 to TRBJ2-2; possible D gene TRBD1, 6 bases. Germline lookup yields CDR1 MNHEY and CDR2 SMNVEV (reference sequence). Trimming took 7 bases from V and 4 from J, leaving 7 bases between them. The CDR3 covers 12 residues. The CDR3 region has the DNA TGTGCCAGCAAACAGGGCACCGGGGAGCTGTTTTTT. Protein product: CASKQGTGELFF.

This clone was found a few times. The chain is built from TRBV5-1 and TRBJ2-3; D perhaps matches TRBD1 (5 bases). Trimming took off 0 bases at V and 0 bases at J, with 11 bases between the two ends. The CDR3 spans 16 residues. Germline values: CDR1 SGHRS, CDR2 YFSETQ. CDR3 coding DNA: TGCGCCAGCAGCTTGGGGACACCATCTAGCACAGATACGCAGTATTTT. It is translated as CASSLGTPSSTDTQYF.

The chain has TRBV10-2 and TRBJ1-1, with D possibly being TRBD1 (5 bases). V was trimmed by 10 bases and J by 5 bases, leaving 17 bases between them. CDR3 length: 13 residues. Germline V gives CDR1 WSHSY, CDR2 SAAADI. The CDR3 DNA sequence: TGCGCCACCGGGGGTCAGGGCTCTACTGAAGCTTTCTTT. Residues: CATGGQGSTEAFF.